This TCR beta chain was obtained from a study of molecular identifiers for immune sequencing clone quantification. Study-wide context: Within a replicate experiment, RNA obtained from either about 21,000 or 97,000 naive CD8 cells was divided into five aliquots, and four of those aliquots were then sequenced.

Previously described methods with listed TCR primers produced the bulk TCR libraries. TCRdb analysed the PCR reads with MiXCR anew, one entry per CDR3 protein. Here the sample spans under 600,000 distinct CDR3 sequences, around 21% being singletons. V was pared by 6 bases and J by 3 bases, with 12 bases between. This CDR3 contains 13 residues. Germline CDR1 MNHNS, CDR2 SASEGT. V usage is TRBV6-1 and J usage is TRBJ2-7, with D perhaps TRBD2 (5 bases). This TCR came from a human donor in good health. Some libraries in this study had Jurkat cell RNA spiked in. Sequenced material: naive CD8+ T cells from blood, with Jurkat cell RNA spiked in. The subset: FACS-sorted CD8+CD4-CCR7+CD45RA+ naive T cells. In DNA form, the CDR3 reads TGTGCCAGCAGCTTAAACGAGGGCTACGAGCAGTACTTC. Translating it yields CASSLNEGYEQYF.